A selection of T cell receptor beta chains follows, all from one sample in a study of T cells in Graves' hyperthyroidism and ophthalmopathy. TCRdb re-derived calls from the multiplex PCR reads in MiXCR, one entry per CDR3 protein. The data contain roughly 500,000 distinct CDR3 sequences, about 15% of them seen just once; the ten biggest clones take up 25% to 35%. Sequenced material: blood. These receptors were collected from a woman aged 25 to 39 with Graves' ophthalmopathy. The CDR3 runs from the conserved cysteine through the conserved F or W. The D gene is left open where the match is weak. A row's size may be missing; if present it is once, few, many or a size class.

clone_size	v_call	j_call	d_call	cdr3_aa	cdr3_nt
.	TRBV7-2	TRBJ2-7	.	CASRETGAYNEQYF	TGTGCCAGCAGGGAGACCGGGGCCTACAATGAGCAGTACTTC
few	TRBV5-1	TRBJ2-1	.	CASSSLTSNEQFF	TGCGCCAGCAGCTCGCTGACTAGCAATGAGCAGTTCTTC
many	TRBV7-2	TRBJ2-7	.	CASSLPGPNEQYF	TGTGCCAGCAGCTTACCGGGGCCAAACGAGCAGTACTTC
many	TRBV15	TRBJ2-5	.	CATSPRGQETQYF	TGTGCCACCAGCCCTCGGGGCCAAGAGACCCAGTACTTC
few	TRBV7-9	TRBJ1-2	.	CASSLPRPGYTF	TGTGCCAGCAGCTTACCGCGCCCTGGCTACACCTTC
.	TRBV5-1	TRBJ2-1	TRBD1	CASSHDTGTGGLSGRNFYEQFF	TGCGCCAGCAGCCATGATACCGGGACAGGGGGATTGAGTGGCCGTAATTTCTATGAGCAGTTCTTC
many	TRBV28	TRBJ2-7	.	CASSLNTATGLEDYEQYF	TGTGCCAGCAGTTTAAACACTGCTACAGGGTTAGAAGATTACGAGCAGTACTTC
many	TRBV20-1	TRBJ1-1	TRBD1	CSAALHGTGNTEAFF	TGCAGTGCTGCCCTCCACGGGACAGGGAACACTGAAGCTTTCTTT
few	TRBV5-8	TRBJ2-1	TRBD2	CASKLAVSSYNEQFF	TGTGCCAGCAAACTAGCGGTGAGCTCCTACAATGAGCAGTTCTTC
many	TRBV5-1	TRBJ1-2	TRBD1	CASSRTGPYGYTF	TGCGCCAGCAGCCGGACAGGGCCCTATGGCTACACCTTC
many	TRBV27	TRBJ2-1	TRBD2	CASSLIRGTSYNEQFF	TGTGCCAGCAGTCTAATCCGCGGGACTAGTTACAATGAGCAGTTCTTC
many	TRBV6-2/TRBV6-3	TRBJ1-5	.	CASSYRALGHQPQHF	TGTGCCAGCAGTTACAGGGCTCTGGGGCACCAGCCCCAGCATTTT
few	TRBV6-1	TRBJ1-6	.	CASSKQGTLKNSPLHF	TGTGCCAGCAGCAAACAGGGTACTCTTAAGAATTCACCCCTCCACTTT
many	TRBV12-3/TRBV12-4	TRBJ2-3	TRBD2	CASSLIGLAADTQYF	TGTGCCAGCAGTTTAATCGGACTAGCAGCAGATACGCAGTATTTT
many	TRBV20-1	TRBJ2-3	.	CSASKPNSTDTQYF	TGCAGTGCTAGCAAGCCCAATAGCACAGATACGCAGTATTTT
.	TRBV10-3	TRBJ2-2	TRBD2	CAISDHSGFSGELFF	TGTGCCATCAGTGATCATAGCGGGTTTTCCGGGGAGCTGTTTTTT
.	TRBV6-1	TRBJ1-6	.	CASSPGFGGDSPLHF	TGTGCCAGCAGCCCAGGTTTTGGGGGCGACTCACCCCTCCACTTT
.	TRBV9	TRBJ2-7	TRBD2	CASSDTGTSGPYEQYF	TGTGCCAGCAGTGACACCGGGACTAGCGGACCTTACGAGCAGTACTTC
.	TRBV6-5	TRBJ2-3	TRBD2	CASSYGVSGGPSTDTQYF	TGTGCCAGCAGTTACGGGGTGAGCGGGGGCCCTAGCACAGATACGCAGTATTTT
few	TRBV6-2/TRBV6-3	TRBJ2-1	.	CASRRLGDNEQFF	TGTGCCAGCAGGCGCCTAGGGGACAATGAGCAGTTCTTC
.	TRBV29-1	TRBJ1-2	.	CSVLDMDRSFNYGYTF	TGCAGCGTTTTGGATATGGACCGTTCTTTTAACTATGGCTACACCTTC
.	TRBV7-2	TRBJ2-6	TRBD2	CASGLLAGGPTGANVLTF	TGTGCCAGCGGGTTACTAGCGGGAGGGCCGACTGGGGCCAACGTCCTGACTTTC
many	TRBV20-1	TRBJ1-5	TRBD1	CSARGTGDQPQHF	TGCAGTGCTAGAGGTACAGGGGATCAGCCCCAGCATTTT
.	TRBV6-2/TRBV6-3	TRBJ1-3	.	CASSYHSQGNSGNTIYF	TGTGCCAGCAGTTACCACTCACAGGGTAACTCTGGAAACACCATATATTTT
many	TRBV12-3/TRBV12-4	TRBJ2-5	TRBD2	CASRDSGRAFGFETQYF	TGTGCCAGCAGGGATAGCGGGAGGGCATTCGGATTCGAGACCCAGTACTTC
many	TRBV27	TRBJ2-7	.	CASIVGTRGSGRYEQYF	TGTGCCAGCATAGTAGGGACAAGGGGATCCGGACGCTACGAGCAGTACTTC
.	TRBV20-1	TRBJ2-7	TRBD2	CSATWTSDEQYF	TGCAGTGCTACCTGGACTAGCGATGAGCAGTACTTC
many	TRBV2	TRBJ2-1	TRBD1	CASSEQDRGVEQFF	TGTGCCAGCAGTGAACAGGACAGGGGAGTTGAGCAGTTCTTC
many	TRBV28	TRBJ2-1	TRBD2	CASSLSASGTNEQFF	TGTGCCAGCAGTTTATCGGCTAGCGGGACCAATGAGCAGTTCTTC
few	TRBV20-1	TRBJ2-1	TRBD2	CSATPGTKNNEQFF	TGCAGTGCTACGCCCGGGACTAAGAACAATGAGCAGTTCTTC
few	TRBV20-1	TRBJ2-4	.	CSARDDSVAGENIQYF	TGCAGTGCTAGAGATGACAGCGTTGCAGGCGAAAACATTCAGTACTTC
.	TRBV27	TRBJ2-2	TRBD2	CASSRGRLAGELFF	TGTGCCAGCAGTCGCGGGAGACTGGCGGGGGAGCTGTTTTTT
many	TRBV28	TRBJ2-1	TRBD2	CASSWTLRATSGRAVTYNEQFF	TGTGCCAGCAGTTGGACCTTACGGGCTACTAGCGGGAGGGCCGTGACCTACAATGAGCAGTTCTTC
many	TRBV4-3	TRBJ2-5	.	CASSQVGVGETQYF	TGCGCCAGCAGCCAAGTAGGGGTAGGAGAGACCCAGTACTTC
.	TRBV6-1	TRBJ1-1	.	CASRAGANTEAFF	TGTGCCAGCAGGGCAGGGGCGAACACTGAAGCTTTCTTT
few	TRBV10-3	TRBJ2-2	.	CAISARGNTGELFF	TGTGCCATCAGCGCTCGGGGTAACACCGGGGAGCTGTTTTTT
few	TRBV29-1	TRBJ1-5	.	CSVEVGGMGQPQHF	TGCAGCGTTGAAGTAGGCGGGATGGGTCAGCCCCAGCATTTT
.	TRBV20-1	TRBJ2-7	TRBD1	CSAPRAGQDRGYEQYF	TGCAGTGCTCCCCGGGCAGGACAGGACAGGGGCTACGAGCAGTACTTC
many	TRBV11-2	TRBJ2-7	TRBD1	CASSLETGWGEQYF	TGTGCCAGCAGCTTAGAGACAGGGTGGGGCGAGCAGTACTTC
many	TRBV7-9	TRBJ1-2	.	CASSSTEGYGYTF	TGTGCCAGCAGCTCGACAGAAGGCTATGGCTACACCTTC
few	TRBV6-1	TRBJ1-1	.	CASSWGGLDGATEAFF	TGTGCCAGCAGTTGGGGCGGCCTGGACGGGGCCACTGAAGCTTTCTTT
many	TRBV12-3/TRBV12-4	TRBJ1-1	.	CASSLQWGEAFF	TGTGCCAGCAGTCTTCAGTGGGGTGAAGCTTTCTTT
.	TRBV24-1	TRBJ1-2	.	CATSSRTTSGYTF	TGTGCCACCAGTTCAAGGACCACAAGTGGCTACACCTTC
.	TRBV6-5	TRBJ2-5	TRBD1	CASSYRSTGETQYF	TGTGCCAGCAGTTACAGATCGACAGGGGAGACCCAGTACTTC
.	TRBV20-1	TRBJ2-7	.	CSASNVNEQYF	TGCAGTGCTAGTAATGTTAACGAGCAGTACTTC
.	TRBV28	TRBJ1-5	.	CASSLALMGSSNQPQHF	TGTGCCAGCAGTTTGGCCCTCATGGGGTCTAGCAATCAGCCCCAGCATTTT
many	TRBV24-1	TRBJ1-1	TRBD1	CATSDSRGQGHTEAFF	TGTGCCACCAGTGATTCGAGAGGACAGGGACACACTGAAGCTTTCTTT